This T cell receptor (beta chain) was captured by sequencing in a study of shared clonotypes between healthy human individuals. Study at large: CD4 naive cells filled three plates per donor, CD4 memory three, CD8 naive two and CD8 memory one. Study-wide points: Collection of samples was limited to blood; tissue repertoires likely differ. The study's rarefaction showed incomplete sorted-subset sequencing despite large depth.

This clone was counted once. What it binds is unknown. Methods used by the authors: Filtering differed for immunoSEQ, which gave only junction sequences without quality scores. Profiling relied on immunoSEQ multiplex PCR, and the TCRdb table lists in-frame clones only, not all of them. The DNA was the basis for D and trimming; V, J and clone size are from that table. The data show 2 million to 2.5 million clones, approximately 94% seen once. Source material: naive CD4+ T cells sorted from blood. As for subset: CD45RA+ positively selected. This TCR was recovered from a man younger than 35 in good health.

CDR3 sequence: CSAEGAGEQYF. The CDR3 region has the DNA TGCAGTGCGGAAGGAGCGGGTGAGCAGTACTTC. The chain combines TRBV20-1 with TRBJ2-7; possibly TRBD2 for D (6 bases). This CDR3 has 11 residues. Germline assignment: CDR1 DFQATT and CDR2 SNEGSKA (reference sequence). Trimming stripped 6 bases from V and 7 bases from J, with 13 bases between.